What follows is one T cell receptor beta chain and its context. V was cut by 4 bases and J by 5 bases, with 16 bases left in between. Looked up from germline, CDR1 is SGHNT and CDR2 is YYREEE (reference sequence). The CDR3 sequence is 15 residues long. Repertoires were generated with immunoSEQ multiplex PCR, while TCRdb's copy carries only in-frame clones and drops some. The sample has 130,000 or so clones, roughly 89% seen once. The sample comes from a study of blood T cell repertoires in COVID-19. The sample consisted of peripheral blood. This receptor was obtained from a man aged 30-40 years with COVID-19, enrolled during active disease. The chain links TRBV5-4 to TRBJ2-1, with D perhaps matching TRBD1 (6 bases). The CDR3 spells CASSPGARGNNEQFF. The CDR3 nucleotides are TGTGCCAGCAGCCCCGGAGCCAGGGGAAACAATGAGCAGTTCTTC.